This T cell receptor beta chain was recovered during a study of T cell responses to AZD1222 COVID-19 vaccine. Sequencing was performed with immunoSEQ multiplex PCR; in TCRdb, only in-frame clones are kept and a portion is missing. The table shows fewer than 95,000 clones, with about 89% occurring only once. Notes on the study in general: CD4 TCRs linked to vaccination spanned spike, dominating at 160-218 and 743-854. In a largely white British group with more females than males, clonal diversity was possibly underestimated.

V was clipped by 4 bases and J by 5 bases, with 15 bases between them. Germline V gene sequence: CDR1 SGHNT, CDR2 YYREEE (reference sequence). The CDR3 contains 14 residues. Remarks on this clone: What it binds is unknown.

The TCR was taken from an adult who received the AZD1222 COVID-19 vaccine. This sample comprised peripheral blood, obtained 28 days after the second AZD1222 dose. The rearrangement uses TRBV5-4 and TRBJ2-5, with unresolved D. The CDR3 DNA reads TGTGCCAGCAGCGAGGATGGTAGGCGGGAGACCCAGTACTTC. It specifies CASSEDGRRETQYF.